This is a list of T cell receptor beta chains from one sample in a study of early T cells in non-severe SARS-CoV-2 infection. TCRdb re-analysed the 5' RACE reads in MiXCR, keeping a single row per CDR3 protein. This sample yields tens of thousands of distinct CDR3 sequences, of which about 14% are seen a single time; 3% to 3.5% belongs to the top ten. Specimen: whole blood. These receptors were obtained from an adult who was a healthcare worker with PCR-confirmed SARS-CoV-2 infection or an uninfected control (not recorded which). Each CDR3 is given with its conserved first and last residue. Fields, in order: V gene, clone size, D gene, J gene, CDR3 DNA, CDR3 protein. The D gene is left open where the match is weak. Where a row states a size, it is once, few, many or the class of an expanded clone; other rows omit it.

>TRBV6-6|many|TRBD1|TRBJ2-7
TGTGCCAGCAGTTTCCTGGGACAGGGGTACGAGCAGTACTTC
CASSFLGQGYEQYF
>TRBV11-2|many|-|TRBJ2-1
TGTGCCAGCAGCTTAGGGACGGCACACCAGGGCAATGAGCAGTTCTTC
CASSLGTAHQGNEQFF
>TRBV10-2|-|-|TRBJ2-7
TGCGCCAGCAGTGAGTCTTCACGGACACCTGTGGACTTC
CASSESSRTPVDF
>TRBV20-1|few|TRBD1|TRBJ1-4
TGCAGTGCTAGACCTAGAGACAGGGGAAGTGAAAAACTGTTTTTT
CSARPRDRGSEKLFF
>TRBV5-5|few|TRBD1|TRBJ1-1
TGTGCCAGCAGCTTTAGGTCTTTTCCGGGACAGGTGAACACTGAAGCTTTCTTT
CASSFRSFPGQVNTEAFF
>TRBV6-6|many|-|TRBJ1-6
TGTGCCAGCCGGCCTAGAATTACAAATAATTCACCCCTCCACTTT
CASRPRITNNSPLHF
>TRBV11-2|-|-|TRBJ2-4
TGTGCCAGCAGCCAACTAGGGACTCTAGCCAAAAACATTCAGTACTTC
CASSQLGTLAKNIQYF
>TRBV7-8|many|-|TRBJ2-7
TGTGCCAGCAGCTTAGGCGCAGACCCCTACGAGCAGTACTTC
CASSLGADPYEQYF
>TRBV3-1|-|-|TRBJ2-7
TGTGCCAGCAGCCAAGCGTATGCGGGGGAGCAGTACTTC
CASSQAYAGEQYF
>TRBV6-5|-|-|TRBJ2-3
TGTGCCAGCAGTTACCAGGACGGAACAGATACGCAGTATTTT
CASSYQDGTDTQYF
>TRBV28|-|TRBD1|TRBJ1-5
TGTGCCAGCAGTCCTACAGGGGTGAGTCAGCCCCAGCATTTT
CASSPTGVSQPQHF
>TRBV5-5|many|TRBD2|TRBJ2-5
TGTGCCAGCAGCGAGACTAGCGGGAATAAAGAGACCCAGTACTTC
CASSETSGNKETQYF
>TRBV18|many|-|TRBJ2-2
TGTGCCAGCTCTGGCAGGCCCGCGAACACCGGGGAGCTGTTTTTT
CASSGRPANTGELFF
>TRBV14|many|-|TRBJ1-6
TGTGCCAGCAGCCCCAGGACAGATTCACCCCTCCACTTT
CASSPRTDSPLHF
>TRBV14|-|-|TRBJ1-4
TGTGCCAGCAGCCCTAGGGGTAATAAAAAACTGTTTTTT
CASSPRGNKKLFF